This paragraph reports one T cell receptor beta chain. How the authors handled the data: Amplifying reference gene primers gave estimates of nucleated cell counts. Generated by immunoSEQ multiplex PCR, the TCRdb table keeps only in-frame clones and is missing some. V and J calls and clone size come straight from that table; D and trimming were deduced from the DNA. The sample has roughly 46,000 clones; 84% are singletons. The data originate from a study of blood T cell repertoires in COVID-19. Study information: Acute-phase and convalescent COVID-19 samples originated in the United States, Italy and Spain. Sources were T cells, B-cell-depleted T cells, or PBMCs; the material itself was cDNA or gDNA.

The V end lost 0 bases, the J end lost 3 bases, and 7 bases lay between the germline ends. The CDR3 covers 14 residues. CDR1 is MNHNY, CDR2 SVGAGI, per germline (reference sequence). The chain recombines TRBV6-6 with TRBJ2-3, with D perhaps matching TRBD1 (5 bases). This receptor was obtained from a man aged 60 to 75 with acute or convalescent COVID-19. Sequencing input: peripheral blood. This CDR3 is CASSYSTGTDTQYF. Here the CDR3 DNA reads TGTGCCAGCAGTTACTCTACAGGAACAGATACGCAGTATTTT.